This entry lists 20 T cell receptor beta chains sequenced from one sample in a study of T cells in Graves' hyperthyroidism and ophthalmopathy. Amplified TCR beta CDR3 regions came from RNA transcripts. Using the HTBI primer set, a first-round RT-PCR was run on the TCR CDR3. TCRdb passed the multiplex PCR reads through MiXCR, listing each CDR3 protein once. Of 500,000 to 600,000 distinct CDR3 sequences detected, 46% appear once; the ten largest clones hold about 45%. Sequenced input: peripheral blood or thyroid tissue (not recorded which). These receptors came from an adult woman with Graves' disease, either hyperthyroidism or ophthalmopathy (not recorded which).

With respect to this clonotype: A read error may be the cause here, since a much bigger clone is one base away. V is TRBV11-1 and J is TRBJ2-2, with D possibly matching TRBD2 (5 bases). This CDR3 has 17 amino acids. Per germline, CDR1 SGHAT and CDR2 FQDESV (reference sequence). CDR3 region: CASKTQPRSTNTGELLF. The CDR3 DNA is TGTGCCAGCAAAACCCAACCCAGATCTACGAACACCGGGGAGCTGCTTTTT.

This clonotype occurred many times. The rearrangement uses TRBV12-3 or TRBV12-4 and TRBJ1-3; D may be TRBD1 (5 bases). V lost 5 bases and J lost 0, with 11 bases in between. The CDR3 length is 15 residues. Here the CDR3 reads CASSPTDFSGNTIYF. The CDR3 DNA reads TGTGCCAGCAGTCCGACAGATTTCTCTGGAAACACCATATATTTT.

Concerning this clonotype: One end of the junction is discordant with germline, which a read error may explain. The chain has TRBV11-1 and TRBJ2-7; 13 bases line up with TRBD2. CDR1 and CDR2 from the germline V gene are SGHAT and FQDESV (reference sequence). The CDR3 consists of 18 residues. The CDR3 reads CASSQEPPGLAGIYEQYF. As DNA, the CDR3 is TGCGCCAGCAGCCAAGAGCCGCCGGGACTAGCGGGGATCTACGAGCAGTACTTC.

The chain combines TRBV7-2 with TRBJ2-5, with D perhaps matching TRBD1 (6 bases). CDR1 is SGHTA, CDR2 FQGNSA, per germline. This CDR3 region has 13 residues. Trimming pared 8 bases from V and 5 bases from J, leaving 15 bases between. CDR3 in amino acids: CASSRTAPETQYF. CDR3 DNA sequence: TGTGCCAGCTCCCGGACAGCCCCGGAGACCCAGTACTTC.

The chain uses TRBV2 and TRBJ1-5; the D is unclear. The V gene lost 5 bases and the J gene lost 7 bases, with 9 bases spanning the gap. CDR3 length equals 12 residues. Germline V CDR1 and CDR2: SNHLY, FYNNEI. CDR3 amino acids: CASSRMTQPQHF. The CDR3, as DNA: TGTGCCAGCAGTAGGATGACCCAGCCCCAGCATTTT.

There are many counts of this clonotype. The rearrangement links TRBV12-3 or TRBV12-4 to TRBJ1-1; TRBD1 matches 10 bases. Trimming took 5 bases from V and 3 from J; bases not matched to a gene: 6. CDR3 size: 15 residues. The CDR3: CASSRDRGKDTEAFF. CDR3 bases: TGTGCCAGCAGTAGGGACAGGGGCAAGGACACTGAAGCTTTCTTT.

A word on this clonotype: Sequence at one end of the junction differs from germline and may be a read error. This chain links TRBV20-1 with TRBJ1-4, with D unclear. Germline values: CDR1 DFQATT, CDR2 SNEGSKA (reference sequence). The CDR3 loop spans 10 amino acids. CDR3 DNA sequence: TGCAGTGCCCAGAGGCGGAAGAGCGATTTT. Translation gives CSAQRRKSDF.

This clonotype was observed a few times. CDR3 nucleotide sequence: TGTGCCAGCAGTAATCCGACAGGGAAGGACGAGCAGTACTTC. This translates into CASSNPTGKDEQYF. This rearrangement joins TRBV28 to TRBJ2-7; 7 bases fit TRBD1. The V and J ends lost 5 bases and 5 bases, in that order; junction bases with no gene match: 9. Per the germline V gene, CDR1 is MDHEN and CDR2 is SYDVKM. This CDR3 spans 14 amino acids.

This clonotype showed up many times. The J gene is TRBJ1-2, the V gene TRBV6-1; no definite D call. Trimming took off 2 bases at V and 4 bases at J, with 5 bases between the two ends. Germline V gene lookup returns CDR1 MNHNS and CDR2 SASEGT. The CDR3 contains 12 residues. CDR3 DNA: TGTGCCAGCAGTGAACACAGCTATGGCTACACCTTC. Encoded protein: CASSEHSYGYTF.

The chain links TRBV6-2 or TRBV6-3 to TRBJ1-3; possibly TRBD1 for D (6 bases). The CDR3 runs to 16 residues. Germline CDR1 is MNHEY and CDR2 is SVGEGT. V lost 5 bases and J 2 bases, leaving 16 bases between the germline ends. The DNA of the CDR3 is TGTGCCAGCAGTAACCACCCGCGGACAGCTGGAAACACCATATATTTT. This codes for CASSNHPRTAGNTIYF.

The chain recombines TRBV10-3 with TRBJ1-2; a possible D gene is TRBD1 (5 bases). The germline CDR1 and CDR2 sequences are ENHRY and SYGVKD. The V end was cut by 0 bases, the J end by 6 bases, with 11 bases between. The CDR3 covers 14 residues. CDR3 loop: CAISESGGLNGYTF. The CDR3 DNA sequence: TGTGCCATCAGTGAGTCGGGGGGATTAAATGGCTACACCTTC.

The chain couples TRBV2 to TRBJ1-5, with D unresolved. Germline CDR1 and CDR2: SNHLY and FYNNEI. The CDR3 has 13 residues. The ends were cut back, 7 bases at V and 4 bases at J, with 11 bases in the middle. CDR3: CASIGRVNQPQHF. CDR3 sequence (DNA): TGTGCCAGCATTGGAAGGGTAAATCAGCCCCAGCATTTT.

This clonotype has more than one count but fewer than ten. The V gene is TRBV24-1, the J gene TRBJ2-5, with D possibly matching TRBD2 (6 bases). The CDR3 length is 16 residues. The V end was cut by 2 bases, the J end by 9 bases, with 21 bases between. From germline, CDR1 is KGHDR and CDR2 SFDVKD. The CDR3 here is CATSDSGGVPNQPQYF. CDR3 bases: TGTGCCACCAGTGATTCCGGAGGGGTCCCCAATCAGCCCCAGTACTTC.

In its sample, this clonotype was seen a few times. The chain has TRBV6-5 and TRBJ1-6, with D hard to call. Germline CDR1 is MNHEY and CDR2 is SVGAGI. Trimming left V 0 bases short and J 13 bases short, with 7 bases between. The CDR3 length is 12 residues. CDR3 DNA: TGTGCCAGCAGTTACTCGGTGGGCCCCCTCCACTTT. Translated: CASSYSVGPLHF.

The chain uses TRBV7-6 and TRBJ2-7, with D possibly TRBD2 on 6 matching bases. The CDR3 has 14 amino acids. Germline V lookup: CDR1 SGHVS, CDR2 FNYEAQ. V shed 1 base and J shed 5 bases, with 12 bases lying between them. The CDR3 coding sequence is TGTGCCAGCAGCTTAGAGACAGCGGGTAACGAGCAGTACTTC. Protein product: CASSLETAGNEQYF.

This sequence joins TRBV19 and TRBJ1-5; possible D gene TRBD1, 6 bases. Germline values: CDR1 LNHDA, CDR2 SQIVND (reference sequence). The CDR3 consists of 13 residues. The V gene lost 6 bases and the J gene lost 11 bases, with 17 bases spanning the gap. The CDR3 sequence is CASSGQPVGTQHF. The DNA of the CDR3 is TGTGCCAGTAGCGGACAGCCGGTTGGGACCCAGCATTTT. Supplemented by reference TRBV19 and TRBJ1-5, the full variable domain reads DGGITQSPKYLFRKEGQNVTLSCEQNLNHDAMYWYRQDPGQGLRLIYYSQIVNDFQKGDIAEGYSVSREKKESFPLTVTSAQKNPTAFYLCASSGQPVGTQHFGDGTRLSIL.

This clonotype turned up a few times. The V gene is TRBV20-1, the J gene TRBJ2-5; 8 positions agree with TRBD2. The V gene's germline CDR1 is DFQATT and CDR2 SNEGSKA (reference sequence). CDR3 length equals 13 residues. V was clipped by 5 bases and J by 7 bases; unmatched bases: 9. CDR3 in DNA: TGCAGTGCTCTCCGGGGTAGCGGGATGACCCAGTACTTC. Translation: CSALRGSGMTQYF.

The V and J genes are TRBV7-9 and TRBJ1-2, with D perhaps matching TRBD1 (6 bases). The length of the CDR3 is 15 residues. V dropped 4 bases and J dropped 4 bases, with 16 bases sitting between them. Germline V gene sequence: CDR1 SEHNR, CDR2 FQNEAQ (reference sequence). CDR3 nucleotide sequence: TGTGCCAGCAGCTCACCTACAGGGCTGATCTATGGCTACACCTTC. Its translation is CASSSPTGLIYGYTF.

This clonotype was recorded at least ten times. The CDR3 bases are TGTGCCAGCAGTGAAGCGGGCGTCAGTAATTCACCCCTCCACTTT. Translation gives CASSEAGVSNSPLHF. V usage is TRBV2 and J usage is TRBJ1-6, with D hard to call. With 0 bases removed from V and 6 bases from J, the gap between germline ends came to 9 bases. The CDR3 loop spans 15 amino acids. Germline-derived CDR1 and CDR2 are SNHLY and FYNNEI.

This clonotype was counted many times. The chain links TRBV12-3 or TRBV12-4 to TRBJ1-5; a weak D match, TRBD1 (6 bases). With 3 bases removed from V and 6 bases from J, the gap between germline ends came to 15 bases. This CDR3 is built from 15 residues. CDR3 protein: CASSFSWGQVQPQHF. In DNA, the CDR3 is TGTGCCAGCAGTTTTAGCTGGGGGCAAGTTCAGCCCCAGCATTTT.